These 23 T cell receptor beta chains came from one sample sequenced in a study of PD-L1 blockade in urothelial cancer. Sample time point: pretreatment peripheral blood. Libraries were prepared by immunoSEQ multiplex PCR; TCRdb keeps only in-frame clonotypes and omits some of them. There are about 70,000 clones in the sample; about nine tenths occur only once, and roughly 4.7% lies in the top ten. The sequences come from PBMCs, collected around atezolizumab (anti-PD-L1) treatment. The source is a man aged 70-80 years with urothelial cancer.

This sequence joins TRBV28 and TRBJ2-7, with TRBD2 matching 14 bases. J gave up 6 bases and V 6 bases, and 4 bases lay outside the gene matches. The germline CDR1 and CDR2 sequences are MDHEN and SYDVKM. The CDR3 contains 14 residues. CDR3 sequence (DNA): TGTGCCAGCAGGCAGACTAGCGGGAGGGCCGAGCAGTACTTC. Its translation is CASRQTSGRAEQYF.

In nucleotides, the CDR3 is TGTGCCAGCAGTGAACAGGGCTCTGGAAACACCATATATTTT. Protein product: CASSEQGSGNTIYF. The chain has TRBV2 and TRBJ1-3; D may be TRBD1 (5 bases). This CDR3 region has 14 residues. In germline, CDR1 is SNHLY, CDR2 FYNNEI. Trimming left V 2 bases short and J 0 bases short, with 5 bases between.

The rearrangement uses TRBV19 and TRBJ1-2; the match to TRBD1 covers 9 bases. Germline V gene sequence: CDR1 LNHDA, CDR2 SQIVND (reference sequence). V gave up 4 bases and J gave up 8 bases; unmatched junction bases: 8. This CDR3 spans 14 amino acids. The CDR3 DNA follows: TGTGCCAGTAGTAGACTACAGGGGGCAGGAGGCTACACCTTC. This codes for CASSRLQGAGGYTF.

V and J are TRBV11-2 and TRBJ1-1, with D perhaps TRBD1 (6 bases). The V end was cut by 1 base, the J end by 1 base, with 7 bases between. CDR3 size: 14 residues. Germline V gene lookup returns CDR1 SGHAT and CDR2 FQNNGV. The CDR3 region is CASSLGRGNTEAFF. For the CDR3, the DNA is TGTGCCAGCAGCTTAGGCAGGGGGAACACTGAAGCTTTCTTT. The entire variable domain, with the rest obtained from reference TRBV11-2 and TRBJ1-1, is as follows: EAGVAQSPRYKIIEKRQSVAFWCNPISGHATLYWYQQILGQGPKLLIQFQNNGVVDDSQLPKDRFSAERLKGVDSTLKIQPAKLEDSAVYLCASSLGRGNTEAFFGQGTRLTVV.

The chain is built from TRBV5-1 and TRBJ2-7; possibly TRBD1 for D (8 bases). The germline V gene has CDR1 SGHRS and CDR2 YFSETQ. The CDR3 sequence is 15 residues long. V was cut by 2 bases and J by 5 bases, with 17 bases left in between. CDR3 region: CASSLRTGGGNEQYF. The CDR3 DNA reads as TGCGCCAGCAGCTTACGTACAGGGGGAGGGAACGAGCAGTACTTC.

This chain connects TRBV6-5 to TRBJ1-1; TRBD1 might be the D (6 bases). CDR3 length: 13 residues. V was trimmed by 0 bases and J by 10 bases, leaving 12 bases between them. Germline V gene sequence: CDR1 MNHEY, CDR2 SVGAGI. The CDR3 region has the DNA TGTGCCAGCAGTTACTCGGCAGGGGCGGTAGCTTTCTTT. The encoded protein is CASSYSAGAVAFF.

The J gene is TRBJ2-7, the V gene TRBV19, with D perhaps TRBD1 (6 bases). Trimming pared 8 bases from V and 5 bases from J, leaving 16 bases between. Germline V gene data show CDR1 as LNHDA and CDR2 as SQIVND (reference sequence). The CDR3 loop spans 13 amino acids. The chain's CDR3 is CASSYDRRDEQYF. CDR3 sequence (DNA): TGTGCCAGTTCCTACGACAGGCGCGACGAGCAGTACTTC.

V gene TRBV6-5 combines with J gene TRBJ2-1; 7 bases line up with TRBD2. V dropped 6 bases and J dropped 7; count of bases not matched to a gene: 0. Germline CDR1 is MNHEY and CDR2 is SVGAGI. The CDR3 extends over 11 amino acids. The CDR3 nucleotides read TGTGCCAGCAGGCGGGGGAATGAGCAGTTCTTC. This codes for CASRRGNEQFF.

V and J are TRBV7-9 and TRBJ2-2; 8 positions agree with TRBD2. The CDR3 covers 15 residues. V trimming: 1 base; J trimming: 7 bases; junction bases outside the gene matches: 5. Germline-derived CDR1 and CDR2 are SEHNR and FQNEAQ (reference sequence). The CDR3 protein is CASSLGTSLDGELFF. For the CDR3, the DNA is TGTGCCAGCAGCTTAGGGACTAGCCTCGACGGGGAGCTGTTTTTT.

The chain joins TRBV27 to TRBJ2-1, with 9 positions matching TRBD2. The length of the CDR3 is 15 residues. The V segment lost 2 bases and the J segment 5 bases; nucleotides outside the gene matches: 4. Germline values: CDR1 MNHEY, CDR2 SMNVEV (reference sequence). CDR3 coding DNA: TGTGCCAGCAGTTTAAGTCCTAGCGGGGACAATGAGCAGTTCTTC. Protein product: CASSLSPSGDNEQFF.

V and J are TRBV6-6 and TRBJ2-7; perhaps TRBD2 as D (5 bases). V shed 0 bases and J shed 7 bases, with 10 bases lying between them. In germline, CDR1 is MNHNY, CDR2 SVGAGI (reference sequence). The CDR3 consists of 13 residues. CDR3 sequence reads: CASSYSNPGEQYF. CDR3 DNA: TGTGCCAGCAGTTACTCGAACCCGGGAGAGCAGTACTTC.

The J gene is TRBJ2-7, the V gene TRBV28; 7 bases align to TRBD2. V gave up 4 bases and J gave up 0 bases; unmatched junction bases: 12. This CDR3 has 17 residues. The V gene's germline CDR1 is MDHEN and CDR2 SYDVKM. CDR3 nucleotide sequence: TGTGCCAGCAGTTCCTCACGACTAGCTGTTAGCTCCTACGAGCAGTACTTC. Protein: CASSSSRLAVSSYEQYF.

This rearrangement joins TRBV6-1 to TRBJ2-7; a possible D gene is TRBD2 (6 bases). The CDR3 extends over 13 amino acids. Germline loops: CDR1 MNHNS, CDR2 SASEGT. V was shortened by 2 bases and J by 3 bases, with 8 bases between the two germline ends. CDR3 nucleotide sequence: TGTGCCAGCAGTGAACAGGGAGGCTACGAGCAGTACTTC. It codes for CASSEQGGYEQYF.

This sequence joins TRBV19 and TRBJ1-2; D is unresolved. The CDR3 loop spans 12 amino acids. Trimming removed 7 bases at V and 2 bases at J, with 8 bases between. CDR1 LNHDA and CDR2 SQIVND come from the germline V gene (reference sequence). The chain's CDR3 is CASMFLNYGYTF. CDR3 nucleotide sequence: TGTGCCAGTATGTTCTTAAACTATGGCTACACCTTC.

The CDR3 loop reads CASRRGQGAVGELFF. The CDR3 coding sequence is TGTGCCAGCAGGCGGGGGCAGGGGGCGGTCGGGGAGCTGTTTTTT. This chain uses TRBV28 with TRBJ2-2, with D maybe TRBD1 (8 bases). The CDR3 is made up of 15 amino acids. V lost 6 bases and J 7 bases, leaving 18 bases between the germline ends. The germline gives CDR1 MDHEN, CDR2 SYDVKM.

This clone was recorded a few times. CDR3 nucleotide sequence: TGTGCCAGCAGTGAACAGCAACTAAACTACGAGCAGTACTTC. Amino acids: CASSEQQLNYEQYF. V gene TRBV2 combines with J gene TRBJ2-7; D remains ambiguous. The germline V gene encodes CDR1 SNHLY and CDR2 FYNNEI. V lost 2 bases, J lost 3 bases, and 11 bases lay in between. There are 14 residues in the CDR3. Variable domain in full (rest from reference TRBV2 and TRBJ2-7): EPEVTQTPSHQVTQMGQEVILRCVPISNHLYFYWYRQILGQKVEFLVSFYNNEISEKSEIFDDQFSVERPDGSNFTLKIRSTKLEDSAMYFCASSEQQLNYEQYFGPGTRLTVT.

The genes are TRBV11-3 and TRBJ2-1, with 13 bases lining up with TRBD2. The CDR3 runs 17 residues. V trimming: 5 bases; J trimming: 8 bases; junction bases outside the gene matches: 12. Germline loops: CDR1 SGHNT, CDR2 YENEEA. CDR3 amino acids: CASSLTPGLAGSYEQFF. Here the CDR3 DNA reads TGTGCCAGCAGCCTAACCCCGGGACTAGCGGGATCGTATGAGCAGTTCTTC.

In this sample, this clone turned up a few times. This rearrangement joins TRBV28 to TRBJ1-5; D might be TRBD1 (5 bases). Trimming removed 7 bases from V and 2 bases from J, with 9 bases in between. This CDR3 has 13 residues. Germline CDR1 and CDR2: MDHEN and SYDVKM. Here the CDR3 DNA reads TGTGCCAGCACCACGGGGGGCAATCAGCCCCAGCATTTT. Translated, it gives CASTTGGNQPQHF.

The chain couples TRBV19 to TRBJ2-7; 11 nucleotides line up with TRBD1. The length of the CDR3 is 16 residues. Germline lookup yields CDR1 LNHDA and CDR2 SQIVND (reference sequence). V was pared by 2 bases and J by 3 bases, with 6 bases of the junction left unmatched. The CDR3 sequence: CASSILRTGGSYEQYF. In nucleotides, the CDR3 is TGTGCCAGTAGTATACTCCGGACAGGGGGCAGCTACGAGCAGTACTTC.

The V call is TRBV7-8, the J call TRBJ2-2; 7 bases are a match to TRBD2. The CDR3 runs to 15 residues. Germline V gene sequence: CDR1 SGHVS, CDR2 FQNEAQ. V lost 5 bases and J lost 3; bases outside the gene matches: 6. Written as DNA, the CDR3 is TGTGCCAGCAGCGAAGGGAGGGCCGACACCGGGGAGCTGTTTTTT. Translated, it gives CASSEGRADTGELFF.

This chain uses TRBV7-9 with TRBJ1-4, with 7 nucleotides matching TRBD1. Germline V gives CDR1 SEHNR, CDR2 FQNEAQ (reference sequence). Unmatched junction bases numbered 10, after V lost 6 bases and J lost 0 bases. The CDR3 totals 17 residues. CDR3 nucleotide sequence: TGTGCCAGCAGACCCGCGGCAGGGACAGCAACTAATGAAAAACTGTTTTTT. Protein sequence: CASRPAAGTATNEKLFF.

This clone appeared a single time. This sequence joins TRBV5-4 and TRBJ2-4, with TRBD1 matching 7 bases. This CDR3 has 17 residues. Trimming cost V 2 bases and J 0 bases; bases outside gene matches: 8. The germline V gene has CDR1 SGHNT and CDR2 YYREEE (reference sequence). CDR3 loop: CASSLLQGMGAKNIQYF. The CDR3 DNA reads TGTGCCAGCAGCTTATTACAGGGGATGGGAGCCAAAAACATTCAGTACTTC.

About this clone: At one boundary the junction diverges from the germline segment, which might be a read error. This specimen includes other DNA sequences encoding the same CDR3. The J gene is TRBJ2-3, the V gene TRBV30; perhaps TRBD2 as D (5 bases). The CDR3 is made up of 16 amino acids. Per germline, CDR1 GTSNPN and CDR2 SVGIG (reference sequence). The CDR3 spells CAWKRGRRASTDTQYF. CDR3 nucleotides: TGTGCCTGGAAAAGAGGGAGACGTGCTAGCACCGATACGCAGTATTTT.